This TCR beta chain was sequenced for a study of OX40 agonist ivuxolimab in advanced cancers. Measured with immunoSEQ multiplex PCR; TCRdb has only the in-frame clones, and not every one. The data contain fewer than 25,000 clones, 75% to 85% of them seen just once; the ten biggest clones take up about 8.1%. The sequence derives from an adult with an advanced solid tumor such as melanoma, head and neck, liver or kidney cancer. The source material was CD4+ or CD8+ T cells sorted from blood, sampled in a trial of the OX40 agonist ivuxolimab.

CDR3 in DNA: TGTGCCAGCAGCTCCGGCCCAGGGCAGGCCTACGAGCAGTACTTC. Its translation: CASSSGPGQAYEQYF. V gene TRBV7-7 combines with J gene TRBJ2-7; D possibly corresponds to TRBD1 (5 bases). Trimming removed 4 bases from V and 2 bases from J, with 15 bases in between. Germline V gene lookup returns CDR1 SSHAT and CDR2 FNYEAQ (reference sequence). The CDR3 consists of 15 residues. Full variable domain (rest looked up from reference TRBV7-7 and TRBJ2-7): GAGVSQSPRYKVTKRGQDVTLRCDPISSHATLYWYQQALGQGPEFLTYFNYEAQPDKSGLPSDRFSAERPEGSISTLTIQRTEQRDSAMYRCASSSGPGQAYEQYFGPGTRLTVT.